The following is a T cell receptor beta chain sequence with its context. In the study's own analysis: Using reference gene primer amplification, nucleated cell counts were estimated. Only in-frame clones appear in the TCRdb table, and some are missing; sequencing was by immunoSEQ multiplex PCR. The V and J calls and clone size are taken from that table; D and trimming were inferred from the DNA. Counted here are 200,000 to 300,000 clones, 70% to 85% occurring once; the ten biggest clones make up 2% to 2.5%. The data derive from a study of blood T cell repertoires in COVID-19. Study background: The samples span acute and convalescent COVID-19 from the United States, Italy and Spain.

The source of this sequence is a man aged 35 to 55 who had recovered from COVID-19. Source material: peripheral blood.

The CDR3 DNA follows: TGTGCCAGCTCACAAACCGGAGACAGGGTTGGTTCACCCCTCCACTTT. Amino acids: CASSQTGDRVGSPLHF. J is TRBJ1-6 and V is TRBV18, with 7 nucleotides matching TRBD1. With 4 bases clipped from V and 9 bases from J, the junction kept 12 bases outside the gene matches. CDR3 size: 16 residues. Looked up from germline, CDR1 is KGHSH and CDR2 is LQKENI. Complete variable domain (other parts from reference TRBV18 and TRBJ1-6): NAGVMQNPRHLVRRRGQEARLRCSPMKGHSHVYWYRQLPEEGLKFMVYLQKENIIDESGMPKERFSAEFPKEGPSILRIQQVVRGDSAAYFCASSQTGDRVGSPLHFGNGTRLTVT.